The 13 T cell receptor beta chains presented below share a single source sample, sequenced in a study of cytomegalovirus exposure and HLA in healthy donors. Sequencing was performed with immunoSEQ multiplex PCR; in TCRdb, only in-frame clones are kept and a portion is missing. The sample consists of hundreds of thousands of clones, 70% to 90% of them appearing once. The source material was PBMCs. The receptors stem from a woman between 18 and 29 years old in good health and CMV-seronegative.

The V and J genes are TRBV7-8 and TRBJ1-6; TRBD1 aligns across 8 bases. Looked up from germline, CDR1 is SGHVS and CDR2 is FQNEAQ. CDR3 length equals 15 residues. The ends lost 5 bases at V and 7 bases at J; junction bases unmatched: 7. DNA of the CDR3: TGTGCCAGCAGCCAGACGCAGGGGGCGAATTCACCCCTCCACTTT. Residues: CASSQTQGANSPLHF.

The V gene is TRBV9, the J gene TRBJ1-2, with unresolved D. V lost 3 bases, J lost 4 bases, and 19 bases lay in between. Germline V lookup: CDR1 SGDLS, CDR2 YYNGEE. The CDR3 sequence is 16 residues long. CDR3 coding DNA: TGTGCCAGCAGCGGTAGTGGGCAGGCTCTCTTCTATGGCTACACCTTC. Protein sequence: CASSGSGQALFYGYTF.

The chain couples TRBV18 to TRBJ2-7; D possibly corresponds to TRBD1 (5 bases). Trimming pared 8 bases from V and 5 bases from J, leaving 16 bases between. The CDR3 extends over 13 amino acids. The V gene's germline CDR1 is KGHSH and CDR2 LQKENI. The CDR3 DNA is TGTGCCAGCACAAGGACATTCTCGGACGAGCAGTACTTC. It translates to CASTRTFSDEQYF.

There are a few counts of this clone. CDR3 residues: CASSPEVGAKQPQHF. The DNA of the CDR3 is TGTGCCAGCAGCCCCGAGGTGGGGGCGAAGCAGCCCCAGCATTTT. The rearrangement joins TRBV5-5 to TRBJ1-5; D is perhaps TRBD1 (6 bases). The germline gives CDR1 SGHKS, CDR2 YYEKEE (reference sequence). V gave up 4 bases and J gave up 7 bases, with 18 bases separating them. There are 15 residues in the CDR3. The full variable domain, rest sourced from reference TRBV5-5 and TRBJ1-5, is DAGVTQSPTHLIKTRGQQVTLRCSPISGHKSVSWYQQVLGQGPQFIFQYYEKEERGRGNFPDRFSARQFPNYSSELNVNALLLGDSALYLCASSPEVGAKQPQHFGDGTRLSIL.

V is TRBV19 and J is TRBJ2-2; D may be TRBD2 (6 bases). This CDR3 has 14 residues. Trimming removed 3 bases from V and 3 bases from J, with 8 bases in between. In germline, CDR1 is LNHDA, CDR2 SQIVND (reference sequence). The CDR3 region is CASSMGGYTGELFF. The CDR3 DNA is TGTGCCAGTAGTATGGGGGGTTACACCGGGGAGCTGTTTTTT.

The chain links TRBV15 to TRBJ1-4, with TRBD1 identical over 7 bases. The CDR3 covers 15 residues. V gave up 0 bases and J gave up 8 bases; unmatched junction bases: 6. Germline CDR1 and CDR2: LNHNV and YYDKDF (reference sequence). Here the CDR3 reads CATSRDRGFREKLFF. CDR3 DNA: TGTGCCACCAGCAGAGACAGGGGGTTTAGAGAAAAACTGTTTTTT.

V is TRBV9 and J is TRBJ2-5, with D maybe TRBD2 (6 bases). Germline V gives CDR1 SGDLS, CDR2 YYNGEE. V lost 0 bases and J lost 4, with 10 bases in between. The CDR3 spans 14 residues. The CDR3 here is CASSVVGGGETQYF. The CDR3 coding sequence is TGTGCCAGCAGCGTAGTGGGAGGAGGAGAGACCCAGTACTTC.

V is TRBV4-2 and J is TRBJ1-1, with D possibly TRBD1 on 5 matching bases. V lost 3 bases and J 0 bases, leaving 23 bases between the germline ends. The CDR3 loop spans 19 amino acids. The V gene's germline CDR1 is LGHNA and CDR2 YNFKEQ. CDR3 loop: CASSQYGGWQEAVNTEAFF. The CDR3, as DNA: TGTGCCAGCAGCCAGTACGGGGGGTGGCAGGAGGCAGTGAACACTGAAGCTTTCTTT.

The chain recombines TRBV5-4 with TRBJ2-1; possible D gene TRBD2, 5 bases. The V gene's germline CDR1 is SGHNT and CDR2 YYREEE (reference sequence). Deletions cut 2 bases from V and 0 bases from J, with 12 bases between. This CDR3 has 16 residues. CDR3 protein: CASSLLQRGSYNEQFF. The CDR3 DNA sequence: TGTGCCAGCAGCTTATTACAACGGGGCTCCTACAATGAGCAGTTCTTC.

This clone was counted ten times or more. This chain joins TRBV7-9 and TRBJ1-3; maybe TRBD1 (6 bases). The CDR3 loop spans 17 amino acids. V shed 4 bases and J shed 0 bases, with 16 bases lying between them. Germline CDR1 is SEHNR and CDR2 is FQNEAQ (reference sequence). CDR3 in amino acids: CASSSDTDSYSGNTIYF. The CDR3 nucleotides are TGTGCCAGCAGCTCGGATACGGACAGCTACTCTGGAAACACCATATATTTT. Full variable domain (outside the CDR3, taken from reference TRBV7-9 and TRBJ1-3): DTGVSQNPRHKITKRGQNVTFRCDPISEHNRLYWYRQTLGQGPEFLTYFQNEAQLEKSRLLSDRFSAERPKGSFSTLEIQRTEQGDSAMYLCASSSDTDSYSGNTIYFGEGSWLTVV.

This chain connects TRBV6-5 to TRBJ1-1; 9 bases fit TRBD1. The CDR3 is made up of 15 amino acids. Germline V gene sequence: CDR1 MNHEY, CDR2 SVGAGI. After removal of 2 bases from V and 3 bases from J, the junction contained 4 bases not matched to a gene. The CDR3 protein is CASSYSNRGHTEAFF. CDR3 bases: TGTGCCAGCAGTTACAGCAACAGGGGGCACACTGAAGCTTTCTTT.

The V gene is TRBV28, the J gene TRBJ1-6, with D hard to call. CDR1 MDHEN and CDR2 SYDVKM come from the germline V gene. The CDR3 runs to 14 residues. V was clipped by 5 bases and J by 8 bases, with 13 bases between them. CDR3: CASSDRGSYSPLHF. CDR3 bases: TGTGCCAGCAGTGACCGGGGATCTTATTCACCCCTCCACTTT.

The rearrangement links TRBV15 to TRBJ2-7, with D maybe TRBD1 (6 bases). CDR3 length: 13 amino acids. Trimming stripped 3 bases from V and 3 bases from J, with 9 bases between. Germline V lookup: CDR1 LNHNV, CDR2 YYDKDF (reference sequence). CDR3 region: CATSRLQGYEQYF. The CDR3 nucleotides are TGTGCCACCAGCAGGTTACAGGGCTACGAGCAGTACTTC.